This T cell receptor beta chain was documented in a study of shared clonotypes between healthy human individuals (dated by TCRdb to 2018 to 2021). For the study in its entirety: A few men and two women, aged 18 to 49 years, made up the cohort. For each donor, three plates each were used for CD4 naive and CD4 memory, two plates were used for CD8 naive, and one plate was used for CD8 memory. To estimate repertoire size and how much clonotypes are shared between individuals, the study performed deep sequencing of blood TCR repertoires from a few healthy adults. Libraries were prepared and TCR repertoires were sequenced by different laboratories using diverse techniques, in order to increase sequencing depth and limit assay-specific biases. Per donor, leukapheresis produced somewhere between about 0.94 and 9.5 billion PBMCs. On the study overall, not on this receptor specifically: Even with the large sequencing depth, rarefaction of the sorted-subset datasets indicated that sequencing was incomplete. About 5% of naive CD4, 3.5% of naive CD8, approximately 2.2% of memory CD4, and roughly 0.4% of memory CD8 clonotypes were shared across several donors. The genetic and exposure-history diversity represented was limited by the small number of donors. Higher generation probabilities were observed for clonotypes shared by all four sorted-subset donors than for non-shared clonotypes. Only blood was sampled, and tissue TCR repertoires likely differ from those in blood. Pairwise subsampling indicated that sequencing depth was expected to affect the degree of clonotype sharing among donors. Naive subsets generally had larger estimated clonotype richness than memory subsets.

The CDR3 starts with the cysteine, ends with the phenylalanine, and has 13 residues. Only the CDR3 DNA is retained, 39 bases long and in frame from the first base. V drops 6 bases and J drops 6 bases, leaving 11 bases in between. CDR1 and CDR2, per the germline V gene, are MNHEY and SVGAGI. A note on this clone: Its specific antigen is unknown. No qualities accompany the bases; no much larger clone lies one base away.

Using the deep immunoSEQ assay, multiplex PCR amplified TCR CDR3 regions from genomic DNA. Genomic DNA extracted from each cell subset was distributed evenly over all wells of several immunoSEQ 96-well plates, and each plate served as one replicate. Each replicate PCR for sorted subsets received approximately 200 ng genomic DNA, equal to about 30,000 T cell genomes. The purified libraries were quantified using a Qubit 3.0 fluorometer, sized with a Bioanalyzer 2100, and then quantified again using the KAPA Library Quantification kit. Every immunoSEQ 96-well plate was sequenced on a dedicated single-read 150-cycle Illumina NextSeq 550 flow cell. As for how the authors treated the data: Because only junctional sequences without quality scores were contained in the immunoSEQ output, filtering matching that applied to full-length reads could not be performed. Sequences were annotated with PyIR, a Python wrapper for IgBLAST v1.9, using IMGT germline references to assign V/J genes and CDR3. Any read was removed if the V/J assignment was weak (E-value above 1e-6), the CDR3 was missing, or the read contained stop codons, out-of-frame junctions, or ambiguous translated residues. V3J clonotypes were defined by identical inferred V gene, J gene, and CDR3 amino acid sequence. To compute the percentage overlap between repertoires, the number of shared unique clonotypes was divided by the size of the smaller repertoire. RTK rarefaction, the Chao1 estimator, and Recon v2.1 estimates of unobserved clonotypes were used to assess repertoire richness. OLGA was used to compute generation probabilities for all TCRbeta clonotypes that the gDNA method yielded from a handful of donors. In TCRdb, the immuneACCESS table is reduced to in-frame sequences with V and J assigned. These tables do not hold every clone; where another copy was compared, an unresolved V gene accounts for under half, and the others remain unexplained. V, J and clone size are taken as reported in that table, and D and trimming were inferred from the DNA itself. This sample holds approximately 980,000 clones; roughly 72% were observed only once. The biggest ten clones account for about 1.5% of the sample.

The donors were healthy, HIV-negative adults who had no recently reported acute infections or vaccinations. All donors were Caucasian adults living in Nashville, Tennessee, USA. CD4+ T cells were enriched by magnetic negative selection; naive cells were then positively selected on CD45RA, and the negative fraction formed the memory subset. After blood collection by leukapheresis, PBMCs were isolated using Ficoll-Histopaque density gradient centrifugation and then cryopreserved in the vapor phase of liquid nitrogen. Purity and quantity of every magnetically sorted T cell population were checked by analytical flow cytometry. Genomic DNA was isolated from every sorted fraction and measured by UV absorbance on a Nanodrop 2000c.

The chain joins TRBV6-5 to TRBJ2-2; TRBD2 could be the D gene, as 6 bases match. The sequenced sample was memory CD4+ T cells sorted from blood. The cell subset or site label of this sample denotes: CD45RA-negative fraction. This sequence originates from a man aged 18 to 29 in good health. In nucleotides, the sequence is TGTGCCAGCAGATTGAAGCGGGCCGGGGAGCTGTTTTTT. Its protein reads: CASRLKRAGELFF.